This T cell receptor (beta chain) was observed in a study of blood T cell repertoires in COVID-19 (dated by TCRdb to the early 2020s). The study in broad terms: The collaborator samples originated in the United States, Italy and Spain and spanned the acute and convalescent phases of COVID-19. The prospective study material was composed of cDNA or gDNA derived from T cells, B-cell-depleted T cells, or PBMCs. The dataset comprised deeply sampled blood TCRbeta repertoires from subjects exposed to, actively infected with, or recovered from COVID-19. The repertoires were released in a freely available public database intended as a resource for research on the immune response to SARS-CoV-2. The samples were drawn from two sources: the first 160 participants of the ongoing ImmuneRACE study, and 1,200 or so subjects contributed by 6 global collaborators. A de-identified subject ID, COVID-19 status, age in years and sex were almost always included in the sample metadata. HLA class I and class II types, where available, came from metadata supplied by the sample provider rather than from assay-based typing. The research as a whole found: The amount of clinical and demographic metadata varied by source and participant and was provided uncurated.

V is pruned by 1 base and J by 6 bases, leaving 5 bases of the junction without a gene match. Per the germline V gene, SGHAT is the CDR1 and FQNNGV is the CDR2. There are 15 amino acids in the CDR3, from cysteine to phenylalanine inclusive. The CDR3 DNA has 45 bases and is translated from base 1. Samples from volunteer blood donors who had recovered from COVID-19 were contributed by a second Seattle source. Each collaborating institution followed its own protocols to collect whole blood in K2EDTA tubes. For TCRbeta analysis, collaborator samples were shipped as frozen whole blood, as isolated PBMCs, or as DNA extracted from either sample type. Note on this clone: Its target antigen remains unknown. Base qualities are missing; no much larger clone stands one base away.

TCRbeta CDR3 regions were amplified from genomic DNA using the immunoSEQ Assay, a bias-controlled multiplex PCR. The authors' pipeline ran thus. The number of nucleated cells in each sample was estimated by amplification of reference gene primers within the assay. To quantify the absolute abundance of each unique TCRbeta CDR3 rearrangement, sequence reads were collapsed and filtered. Productive Simpson clonality was computed per sample as the square root of Simpson's diversity index over productive rearrangements. TCRdb limited this immuneACCESS table to in-frame rearrangements with V and J called. A share of clones is missing; checked studies link under half to unresolved V genes, and the rest is unexplained. V, J and clone size reflect that table, while D and trimming were determined from the DNA. For this sample there are about 250,000 clones; more than 75% appear just once. 0.99% of the sample comes from the top ten.

The sequenced material came from peripheral blood. The chain was built from TRBV11-2 and TRBJ2-1; TRBD1 fits 8 bases in the junction. The TCR comes from a woman between 40 and 55 years old who had recovered from COVID-19. The bases are TGTGCCAGCAGCTTAGTGCAGGGGGCGGGCAATGAGCAGTTCTTC. It translates to CASSLVQGAGNEQFF.